These T cell receptor beta chains were read from a single sample in a study of beta chain features in type 1 diabetes. The table came from immunoSEQ multiplex PCR; TCRdb's copy has only in-frame clones and leaves some out. The sample carries about half a million clones, roughly 10% recorded once. Material for sequencing was naive CD4+ T cells from blood. These receptor sequences come from a woman under 30 in good health. Both conserved end residues are trimmed from each CDR3. Each record gives: clone size, V gene, CDR3 protein. The size field is filled for only some rows; it gives once, few, many or a size class.

clone_size: few; v_call: TRBV7-2; cdr3_aa: ASSHGGWYNEQF
clone_size: NA; v_call: TRBV11-2; cdr3_aa: ASSRTADYSYNEQF
clone_size: NA; v_call: TRBV7-9; cdr3_aa: ALGVSKGAGANVLT
clone_size: few; v_call: TRBV14; cdr3_aa: ASSQGYQRDTDTQY
clone_size: few; v_call: TRBV27; cdr3_aa: ASRVQGTDTQY
clone_size: NA; v_call: TRBV30; cdr3_aa: AWSPGTSNEQF
clone_size: NA; v_call: TRBV28; cdr3_aa: ASSLTGTYGYT
clone_size: few; v_call: TRBV30; cdr3_aa: AWSRDRGQDEQF
clone_size: few; v_call: TRBV2; cdr3_aa: ASSMSSGNYEQY
clone_size: few; v_call: TRBV30; cdr3_aa: AWVGRGSSYEQY
clone_size: few; v_call: TRBV7-3; cdr3_aa: ASSLTGSKSSKTQY
clone_size: NA; v_call: TRBV7-9; cdr3_aa: APDGGIDGYT
clone_size: NA; v_call: TRBV7-9; cdr3_aa: ASSLLGSIQETQY
clone_size: NA; v_call: TRBV4-1; cdr3_aa: ASSQVLVQETQY
clone_size: NA; v_call: TRBV27; cdr3_aa: ASSPRTGDAGYT